The following is a T cell receptor (beta chain) sequence with its context. Antigen unknown. The sample is drawn from a study of T cell responses to AZD1222 COVID-19 vaccine. Broader study findings: Spike-specific TCR breadth and depth went up after people got two AZD1222 doses. Baseline seropositivity characterized only 5 to 7 AZD1222 recipients. Per reports, nearly half of all spike-specific TCRs target regions that are unmutated in variants. Spike as a whole was targeted by vaccine-associated CD4 TCRs, dominant at 160-218 and 743-854.

Repertoires were generated with immunoSEQ multiplex PCR, while TCRdb's copy carries only in-frame clones and drops some. The table lists around 150,000 clones, approximately 84% of them singletons. The sample here was peripheral blood, taken on day 0 of AZD1222 vaccination. The receptor comes from an adult in good health.

CDR3 residues: CASSDTGILSLSNQPQHF. CDR3 bases: TGTGCCAGCAGTGATACCGGGATCCTCTCCCTTAGCAATCAGCCCCAGCATTTT. The J gene is TRBJ1-5, the V gene TRBV6-1, with unresolved D. Germline lookup yields CDR1 MNHNS and CDR2 SASEGT. CDR3 length equals 18 residues. Deletions cut 3 bases from V and 0 bases from J, with 18 bases between.